The T cell receptor (beta chain) described here comes from a study of cytomegalovirus exposure and HLA in healthy donors. About the study: Among the roughly 400 donors who were genotyped, approximately 83% fell in the genetic ancestry cluster that is associated with self-reported Caucasian donors.

The CDR3 totals 12 residues. From germline, CDR1 is SGHTA and CDR2 FQGNSA. Trimming took off 5 bases at V and 2 bases at J, with 4 bases between the two ends. Both 60 Vbeta primers and 13 Jbeta primers went into the PCR. The method was immunoSEQ multiplex PCR; TCRdb's version includes in-frame clones alone and lacks a portion of them. The sample shows 170,000 or so clones, 80% of them seen only once. Broader study findings: Sequencing likely generated an artifact that appeared as a cluster of highly shared sequence variants. Researchers reported in a later analysis that common viral pathogens appeared linked to several top clusters. As a later analysis showed, a missense DCLRE1C variant was linked to trimming of TCR beta V- and J-genes.

Points on this clone: Its antigen is unidentified.

V and J are TRBV7-2 and TRBJ2-1, with unresolved D. What was sequenced was PBMCs. This receptor was identified in a boy between 5 and 17 years old in good health and CMV-seronegative. Here the CDR3 reads CASSPTYNEQFF. CDR3 in DNA: TGTGCCAGCAGCCCCACCTACAATGAGCAGTTCTTC.